The rows below give T cell receptor beta chains drawn from one sample of a study of CD8+CD57+ T cells in acquired aplastic anemia. One entry per CDR3 protein, called by TCRdb with MiXCR from the reads. The data hold approximately 270,000 distinct CDR3 sequences, with 55% to 60% observed a single time. The sample consisted of sorted CD4+, CD8+, or CD8+CD57+ T cells (not recorded which) from PBMCs. The receptors were sampled from a human donor with severe aplastic anemia or a healthy control (not recorded which). Each CDR3 is given with its conserved first and last residue. The D gene is left open where the match is weak. Size values are once, few and many counts, or a class for expanded clones, and some rows have none.

v_call,clone_size,j_call,d_call,cdr3_nt,cdr3_aa
TRBV20-1,NA,TRBJ2-7,TRBD1,TGCAGTGTATCGCCCGGGACAGGGCCATACGAGCAGTACTTC,CSVSPGTGPYEQYF
TRBV20-1,NA,TRBJ2-5,NA,TGCAGTGCTAGAGGGCCGACGTACCAAGAGACCCAGTACTTC,CSARGPTYQETQYF
TRBV5-1,once,TRBJ2-2,TRBD1,TGCGCCAGCAGCCCAAGGACAGGGAGGAACGGGGAGCTGGTTTTT,CASSPRTGRNGELVF
TRBV20-1,NA,TRBJ2-5,TRBD1,TGCAGTGCTAGAGATCTAGGGCAGGGGGCCCAGACCCAGTACTTC,CSARDLGQGAQTQYF
TRBV10-2,NA,TRBJ2-7,NA,TGCGCCAGCAAACATAGGCCTTACGAGCAGTACTTC,CASKHRPYEQYF
TRBV3-2,NA,TRBJ2-7,NA,TGTGCCAGCAGCGTAGACGGCGGCGGATCCTACGAGCAGTACTTC,CASSVDGGGSYEQYF
TRBV20-1,NA,TRBJ2-2,TRBD1,TGCAGTGCGGGACAGGGTAGCGGGGAGCTGTTTTTT,CSAGQGSGELFF
TRBV20-1,NA,TRBJ2-3,NA,TGCAGTGATAGAGGCCAAACAGGGTCAGACACGCAGTATTTT,CSDRGQTGSDTQYF
TRBV6-5,NA,TRBJ2-7,NA,TGTGCCAGCAATCCCGGGAGAGTCGAGAGGTACGAGCAGTACTTC,CASNPGRVERYEQYF
TRBV11-3,NA,TRBJ1-1,NA,TGTGCCAGCAGCAACCCGAGCGATACTGAAGCTTTCTTT,CASSNPSDTEAFF
TRBV7-3,NA,TRBJ1-2,TRBD1,TGTGCCAGCAGCTCGCAGACTCAGGGGGAATATGGCTACACCTTC,CASSSQTQGEYGYTF
TRBV19,NA,TRBJ2-7,TRBD1,TGTGCCAGTAGTACCAGACAGGGTAACGAGCAGTACTTC,CASSTRQGNEQYF
TRBV7-8,NA,TRBJ1-1,NA,TGTGCCAGCAGCTTAGGTGGCAGGGTCGACGGGATGAACACTGAAGCTTTCTTT,CASSLGGRVDGMNTEAFF
TRBV25-1,NA,TRBJ1-2,NA,TGTGCCAGCAGTGAAGGGGGAGACTATGGCTACACCTTC,CASSEGGDYGYTF
TRBV29-1,many,TRBJ2-5,NA,TGCAGCGTTGAAGATGCAGGGAGGGAGACCCAGTACTTC,CSVEDAGRETQYF
TRBV2,many,TRBJ1-2,NA,TGTGCCAGCAGTTCGCGCCTCCCAAAAAGCAACTATGGCTACACCTTC,CASSSRLPKSNYGYTF
TRBV2,NA,TRBJ1-6,TRBD1,TGTGCCAGCAGTGAATGGGACAGGGGGTCCCTCCACTTT,CASSEWDRGSLHF
TRBV29-1,once,TRBJ2-1,NA,TGCGCCAGCAGTGAAGGTCCGGCAAATGAGCAGTTCTTC,CASSEGPANEQFF
TRBV10-3,NA,TRBJ1-1,NA,TGTGCCATCAGTTCAGTTGGGACTGAAGCTTTCTTT,CAISSVGTEAFF
TRBV7-2,NA,TRBJ1-2,TRBD1,TGTGCCAGCAGCTCCCATTGGACAGGGGTTGGCTACACCTTC,CASSSHWTGVGYTF
TRBV9,many,TRBJ1-5,NA,TGTGCCAGCAGCGTTGGACCGACTCCTGGGGGCAATCAGCCCCAGCATTTT,CASSVGPTPGGNQPQHF
TRBV19,NA,TRBJ2-2,NA,TGTGCCAGTACCTCCAGCGGTGGCAAGGACAATGAGCAGTTCTTT,CASTSSGGKDNEQFF
TRBV20-1,many,TRBJ1-2,NA,TGCAGTGCTCCCAAGGGGGGAACCAATAACTATGGCTACACCTTC,CSAPKGGTNNYGYTF
TRBV19,many,TRBJ2-2,TRBD1,TGTGCCAGTCGCGGGACAGGGGAAGGTTACACCGGGGAGCTGTTTTTT,CASRGTGEGYTGELFF
TRBV7-2,NA,TRBJ1-3,NA,TGTGCCAGCAGCTTAGGGGGGGGATGGGGTAAGGACAAAAACATATATTTT,CASSLGGGWGKDKNIYF
TRBV7-2,many,TRBJ2-3,TRBD2,TGTGCCAGCCGGACTAGCGGGGGATCAGATACGCAGTATTTT,CASRTSGGSDTQYF
TRBV7-2,NA,TRBJ2-7,NA,TGTGCCAGCACAGGGCCCCCTATGGACGAGAAGTACTTC,CASTGPPMDEKYF
TRBV10-1,NA,TRBJ1-2,NA,TGCGCCAGCAGTGAGAAAGGGACCTATGGCTACACCTTC,CASSEKGTYGYTF
TRBV10-3,NA,TRBJ1-4,NA,TGTGCCATCAGTGAGTCGGAGTCCGAGAGTGAAAAACTGTTTTTT,CAISESESESEKLFF
TRBV19,NA,TRBJ1-1,NA,TGTGCCAGCGGGCTCTCACTTGCTGAAGCTTTCTTT,CASGLSLAEAFF